The rows below give T cell receptor beta chains drawn from one sample of a study of T cell changes during pregnancy in multiple sclerosis. Data came from immunoSEQ multiplex PCR; TCRdb stores just in-frame clones and leaves some out. The sample includes tens of thousands of clones, approximately 93% seen only once; the top ten take 2.5% to 3%. The sequenced sample was peripheral blood, obtained in the first trimester of pregnancy. These receptor sequences come from a female donor with multiple sclerosis, enrolled in a pregnancy study. CDR3s include the opening cysteine and the closing phenylalanine or tryptophan. Each record gives: J gene, clone size, D gene, V gene, CDR3 protein, CDR3 DNA. The D gene is left open where the match is weak. Not every row has a clone size; where given, it reads once, few, many or a size class.

TRBJ1-1 once - TRBV5-1 CASSLVGGGGNTEAFF TGCGCCAGCAGCTTGGTGGGGGGGGGTGGGAACACTGAAGCTTTCTTT
TRBJ1-2 - TRBD1 TRBV4-3 CASSQGRQGNYGYTF TGCGCCAGCAGCCAAGGGAGACAGGGGAACTATGGCTACACCTTC
TRBJ2-5 - - TRBV11-2 CASSFNRVQETQYF TGTGCCAGCAGCTTCAACAGGGTCCAAGAGACCCAGTACTTC
TRBJ2-1 many TRBD2 TRBV28 CASSRTSGYEQFF TGTGCCAGCAGTAGGACTAGCGGGTATGAGCAGTTCTTC
TRBJ2-3 - - TRBV7-3 CASSLKGGRQGTDTQYF TGTGCCAGCAGCTTAAAGGGAGGGAGACAGGGCACAGATACGCAGTATTTT
TRBJ2-7 - TRBD2 TRBV5-5 CASSLTAGKYEQYF TGTGCCAGCAGCTTAACAGCGGGGAAATACGAGCAGTACTTC
TRBJ2-5 - - TRBV7-2 CASSHPDSPFRQYF TGTGCCAGCAGCCACCCGGACTCACCTTTTAGGCAGTACTTC
TRBJ1-1 - TRBD1 TRBV19 CASSEIPGQGTGDTEAFF TGTGCCAGTAGTGAGATACCGGGACAGGGGACCGGCGACACTGAAGCTTTCTTT
TRBJ2-3 once - TRBV5-6 CASSPTSGGRKGTQYF TGTGCCAGCAGCCCCACATCGGGGGGCCGCAAGGGTACGCAGTATTTT
TRBJ2-7 - - TRBV5-1 CASSLVEAYEQYF TGCGCCAGCAGCTTGGTGGAGGCCTACGAGCAGTACTTC
TRBJ2-2 - - TRBV28 CATAGSNTGELFF TGTGCCACAGCGGGTTCGAACACCGGGGAGCTGTTTTTT
TRBJ1-2 medium-sized - TRBV25-1 CASTLAEVYGYTF TGTGCCAGCACTTTGGCAGAAGTCTATGGCTACACCTTC
TRBJ2-3 - - TRBV5-4 CASSTQGADTQYF TGTGCCAGCAGCACACAGGGCGCAGATACGCAGTATTTT
TRBJ2-3 - TRBD2 TRBV7-8 CASSLAGGRIDTQYF TGTGCCAGCAGTCTAGCGGGGGGGCGGATAGATACGCAGTATTTT
TRBJ2-3 once TRBD1 TRBV19 CASRDPGQRVDTQYF TGTGCCAGTAGGGACCCGGGACAGAGAGTAGATACGCAGTATTTT
TRBJ1-5 - - TRBV2 CASTGGAGATNQPQHF TGTGCCAGCACGGGGGGGGCAGGGGCCACCAATCAGCCCCAGCATTTT
TRBJ1-6 few - TRBV9 CASSVVGEPNSPLHF TGTGCCAGCAGCGTAGTCGGGGAGCCTAATTCACCCCTCCACTTT
TRBJ2-3 - TRBD2 TRBV5-1 CASSPIAGGATDTQYF TGCGCCAGCTCGCCCATAGCGGGGGGGGCCACAGATACGCAGTATTTT
TRBJ2-7 - - TRBV4-2 CASSHLLQNTYEQYF TGTGCCAGCAGCCACCTACTACAAAATACCTACGAGCAGTACTTC
TRBJ1-2 - TRBD1 TRBV30 CAWRTGDYGYTF TGTGCCTGGAGAACAGGGGACTATGGCTACACCTTC
TRBJ2-5 - - TRBV15 CATSRGPSEETQYF TGTGCCACCAGCAGAGGCCCAAGCGAGGAGACCCAGTACTTC
TRBJ2-5 - TRBD1 TRBV11-2 CASSRRTGVNRVEQETQYF TGTGCCAGCAGCAGAAGGACAGGGGTCAATCGTGTCGAGCAAGAGACCCAGTACTTC
TRBJ1-1 - - TRBV6-1 CASSEPRDTEAFF TGTGCCAGCAGTGAACCGAGGGACACTGAAGCTTTCTTT
TRBJ2-7 - TRBD2 TRBV12-5 CASGLVAGQYRTSGTYEQYF TGTGCTAGTGGTTTGGTGGCAGGTCAATATAGGACTAGCGGCACCTACGAGCAGTACTTC
TRBJ2-2 once TRBD2 TRBV7-2 CASSLGLAGGKGNTGELFF TGTGCCAGCAGCTTGGGTCTAGCGGGGGGCAAGGGTAACACCGGGGAGCTGTTTTTT
TRBJ2-1 once TRBD2 TRBV5-1 CASSPGGGADHEQFF TGCGCCAGCTCCCCGGGAGGGGGGGCCGATCATGAGCAGTTCTTC
TRBJ1-1 - TRBD1 TRBV5-5 CASSNTLGTVNTEAFF TGTGCCAGCAGCAACACCCTCGGGACAGTGAACACTGAAGCTTTCTTT
TRBJ1-4 - TRBD1 TRBV28 CASSYVTGWAEKLFF TGTGCCAGCAGCTATGTGACAGGGTGGGCTGAAAAACTGTTTTTT
TRBJ2-1 - TRBD1 TRBV7-9 CASSGDRESYNEQFF TGTGCCAGCAGCGGAGACAGGGAATCCTACAATGAGCAGTTCTTC
TRBJ2-7 - TRBD2 TRBV20-1 CSALSGAEQYF TGCAGTGCCCTTAGCGGGGCCGAGCAGTACTTC
TRBJ2-1 - TRBD2 TRBV7-9 CASNERETGNEQFF TGTGCCAGCAACGAGCGGGAGACCGGCAATGAGCAGTTCTTC
TRBJ2-1 - - TRBV7-9 CASSHRDIKYNEQFF TGTGCCAGCAGCCATCGGGACATCAAATACAATGAGCAGTTCTTC
TRBJ2-1 - TRBD2 TRBV7-3 CASSSGGTYNEQFF TGTGCCAGCAGCTCGGGGGGTACCTACAATGAGCAGTTCTTC
TRBJ1-5 - TRBD1 TRBV6-1 CASSEEPGGHQPQHF TGTGCCAGCAGTGAAGAACCAGGGGGGCATCAGCCCCAGCATTTT
TRBJ1-3 - - TRBV5-6 CASSLAGTSGNTIYF TGTGCCAGCAGCTTGGCGGGAACCTCTGGAAACACCATATATTTT
TRBJ2-7 - TRBD2 TRBV19 CASSLAGGPYEQYF TGTGCCAGTAGTCTAGCGGGAGGGCCCTACGAGCAGTACTTC